The clone carrying this T cell receptor (beta chain) was seen a handful of times. This entry is derived from a study of tumor-infiltrating lymphocytes in primary liver carcinoma. Total RNA amounting to 500 ng was the source from which TCR beta cDNA was made with a constant-region primer. Investigators got TCR beta libraries out of three nested multiplex PCR rounds, done with slightly modified ARM-PCR. It was with TRBV1-TRBV30 forward primers and a C-beta reverse primer that the first two PCR rounds were run, at about 10 cycles each. MiXCR, applied by TCRdb to the multiplex PCR reads, yields one record per CDR3 protein. The sample lists about 180,000 distinct CDR3 sequences, over 50% seen once, with approximately 67% in the top ten. Per germline, CDR1 MDHEN and CDR2 SYDVKM. Trimming removed 7 bases at V and 0 bases at J, with 6 bases between. This CDR3 is 12 amino acids long. Germline DNA was also extracted, and blood RNA was taken from unsorted whole blood.

This sequence was found in a man in his forties or fifties with primary liver carcinoma and hepatitis B virus infection. The sequenced sample consisted of peripheral blood. The rearrangement uses TRBV28 and TRBJ1-1, with D unresolved. The CDR3 protein is CASTALNTEAFF. The CDR3 coding sequence is TGTGCCAGCACTGCTCTGAACACTGAAGCTTTCTTT.